This T cell receptor (beta chain) was captured in a study of CD8 T cells in ankylosing spondylitis. General study points: Significant enrichment of disease-linked clones was reportedly seen in matched ankylosing spondylitis synovial fluid.

Each TCR beta library was made by quantitative 5'-RACE that incorporated molecular barcodes. TCRdb itself ran the 5' RACE reads through MiXCR, one entry per CDR3 protein. The sample holds 380,000 or so distinct CDR3 sequences, around 20% seen once. Concerning this clonotype: Antigen unknown.

The specimen sequenced was blood, either unsorted or a sorted T cell fraction (not recorded which). This receptor was taken from a male donor with ankylosing spondylitis or in good health (not recorded which).

The CDR3 spells CASSGLAGYTDTQYF. The CDR3 DNA sequence: TGTGCCAGCAGTGGGCTTGCGGGGTACACAGATACGCAGTATTTT. V and J are TRBV27 and TRBJ2-3, with a possible D match to TRBD2 (6 bases). Germline V gene lookup returns CDR1 MNHEY and CDR2 SMNVEV (reference sequence). Trimming shortened V by 5 bases and J by 2 bases, and 14 bases separated the two germline ends. CDR3 length: 15 amino acids.